Described below is a single T cell receptor beta chain sequence and its context. Its antigen is unknown. The CDR3 extends over 14 amino acids. With V trimmed by 5 bases and J by 4 bases, 5 bases remained unmatched. Germline values: CDR1 MNHEY, CDR2 SMNVEV (reference sequence). CD45RO-negative cells were positively selected for CCR7, leaving out terminally differentiated effector memory CD45RA+ cells. All donors were healthy HIV-negative adults lacking recent acute infections or vaccinations. Libraries were prepared by immunoSEQ multiplex PCR; TCRdb keeps only in-frame clonotypes and omits some of them. The table records roughly 590,000 clones, 95% to 96% of them present only once. These data originate in a study of shared clonotypes between healthy human individuals. Study as a whole: Every donor yielded three CD4 naive, three CD4 memory, two CD8 naive and one CD8 memory plate.

Overall study results and limits: It was observed that approximately 5% of naive CD4 clonotypes were shared across several donors.

Sample: naive CD8+ T cells sorted from blood. This TCR was recovered from a woman in her twenties or thirties in good health. The chain combines TRBV27 with TRBJ1-5; 7 bases line up with TRBD1. DNA of the CDR3: TGTGCCAGCAGTCGGACAGGTCGGAATCAGCCCCAGCATTTT. Protein sequence: CASSRTGRNQPQHF.